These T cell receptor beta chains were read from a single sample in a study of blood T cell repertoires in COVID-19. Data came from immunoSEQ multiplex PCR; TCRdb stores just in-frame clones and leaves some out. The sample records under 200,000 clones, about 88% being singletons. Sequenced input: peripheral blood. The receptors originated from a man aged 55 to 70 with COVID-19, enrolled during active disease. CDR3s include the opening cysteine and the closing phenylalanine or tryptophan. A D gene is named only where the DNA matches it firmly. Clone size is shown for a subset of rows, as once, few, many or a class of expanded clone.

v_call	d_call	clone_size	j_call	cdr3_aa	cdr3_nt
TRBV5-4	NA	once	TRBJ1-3	CASSLGGLLGNTIYF	TGTGCCAGCAGCTTGGGAGGTTTACTCGGAAACACCATATATTTT
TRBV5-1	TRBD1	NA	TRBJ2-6	CASSLGQGNSGANVLTF	TGCGCCAGCAGCTTGGGACAGGGTAACTCTGGGGCCAACGTCCTGACTTTC
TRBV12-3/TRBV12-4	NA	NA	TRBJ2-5	CASSFSQETQYF	TGTGCCAGCAGTTTTAGCCAAGAGACCCAGTACTTC
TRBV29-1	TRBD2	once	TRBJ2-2	CSAGLAGEPGELFF	TGCAGCGCCGGACTAGCGGGGGAACCCGGGGAGCTGTTTTTT
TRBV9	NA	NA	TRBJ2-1	CASSKIQGRAEQFF	TGTGCCAGCAGCAAAATACAGGGCAGGGCTGAGCAGTTCTTC
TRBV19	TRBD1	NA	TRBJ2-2	CASSMGIGTANTGELFF	TGTGCCAGTAGTATGGGAATCGGGACAGCTAACACCGGGGAGCTGTTTTTT
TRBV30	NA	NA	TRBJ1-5	CAWSVKGRKPQHF	TGTGCCTGGAGTGTAAAGGGGCGCAAGCCCCAGCATTTT
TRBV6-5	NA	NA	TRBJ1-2	CASSYTSRVVHGYTF	TGTGCCAGCAGTTACACATCCAGGGTAGTGCATGGCTACACCTTC
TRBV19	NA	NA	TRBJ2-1	CASSKNRQIDNEQFF	TGTGCCAGTAGTAAAAACCGACAGATCGACAATGAGCAGTTCTTC
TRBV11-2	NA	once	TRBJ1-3	CASSSTVLSGNTIYF	TGTGCCAGCAGCTCGACAGTTCTCTCTGGAAACACCATATATTTT
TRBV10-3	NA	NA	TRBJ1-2	CAISGGSIYGYTF	TGTGCCATCAGTGGAGGGAGCATCTATGGCTACACCTTC
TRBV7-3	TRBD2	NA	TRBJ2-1	CASSLTSSGGHNEQFF	TGTGCCAGCAGCTTAACCTCTAGCGGGGGCCACAATGAGCAGTTCTTC
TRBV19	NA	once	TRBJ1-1	CASTYGPSKNTEAFF	TGTGCCAGTACCTACGGTCCGTCGAAGAACACTGAAGCTTTCTTT
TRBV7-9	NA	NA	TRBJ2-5	CASNTRRGGIETQYF	TGTGCCAGCAACACTCGGAGGGGCGGGATAGAGACCCAGTACTTC
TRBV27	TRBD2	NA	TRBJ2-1	CASSLSRGAPGLAGPSLYNEQFF	TGTGCCAGCAGTTTATCAAGGGGGGCCCCGGGACTAGCGGGACCCTCCCTTTACAATGAGCAGTTCTTC
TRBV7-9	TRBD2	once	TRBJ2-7	CASSFWTSGGSYEQYF	TGTGCCAGCAGCTTTTGGACTAGCGGAGGAAGCTACGAGCAGTACTTC
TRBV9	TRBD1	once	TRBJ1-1	CASSARGQGGTEAFF	TGTGCCAGCAGCGCCAGGGGACAGGGGGGTACTGAAGCTTTCTTT
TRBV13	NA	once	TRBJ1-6	CASSPRTGFGSPLHF	TGTGCCAGCAGCCCCCGTACCGGGTTCGGTTCACCCCTCCACTTT
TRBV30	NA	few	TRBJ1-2	CAWRQTYGYTF	TGTGCCTGGAGACAGACCTATGGCTACACCTTC
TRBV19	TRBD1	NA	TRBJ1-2	CASSTTRGPVGYTF	TGTGCCAGTAGTACGACCAGGGGGCCGGTTGGCTACACCTTC
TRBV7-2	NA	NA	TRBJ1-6	CASSLGQGTSPLHF	TGTGCCAGCAGCTTGGGGCAGGGAACTTCACCCCTCCACTTT
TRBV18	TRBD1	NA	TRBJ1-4	CASSVISGTGINEKLFF	TGTGCCAGCTCAGTTATATCCGGGACAGGGATCAATGAAAAACTGTTTTTT